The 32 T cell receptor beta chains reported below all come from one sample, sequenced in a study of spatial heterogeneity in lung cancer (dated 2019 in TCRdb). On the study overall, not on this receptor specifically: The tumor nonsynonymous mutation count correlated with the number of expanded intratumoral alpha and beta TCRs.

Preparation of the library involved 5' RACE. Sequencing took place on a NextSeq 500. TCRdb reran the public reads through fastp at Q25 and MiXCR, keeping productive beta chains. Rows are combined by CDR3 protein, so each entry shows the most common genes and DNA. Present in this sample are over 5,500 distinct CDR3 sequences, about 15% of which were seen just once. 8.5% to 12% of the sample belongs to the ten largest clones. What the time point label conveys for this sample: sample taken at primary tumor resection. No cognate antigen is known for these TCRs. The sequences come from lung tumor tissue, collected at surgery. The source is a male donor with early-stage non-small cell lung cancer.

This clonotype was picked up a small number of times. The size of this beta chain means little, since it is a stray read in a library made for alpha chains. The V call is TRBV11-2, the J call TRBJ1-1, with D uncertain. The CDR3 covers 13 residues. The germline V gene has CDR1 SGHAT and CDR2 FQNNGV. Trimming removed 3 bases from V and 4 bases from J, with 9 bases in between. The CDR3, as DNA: TGTGCCAGCAGCTTTCAAAGTAGCACTGAAGCTTTCTTT. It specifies CASSFQSSTEAFF. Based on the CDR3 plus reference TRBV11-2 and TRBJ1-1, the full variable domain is EAGVAQSPRYKIIEKRQSVAFWCNPISGHATLYWYQQILGQGPKLLIQFQNNGVVDDSQLPKDRFSAERLKGVDSTLKIQPAKLEDSAVYLCASSFQSSTEAFFGQGTRLTVV.

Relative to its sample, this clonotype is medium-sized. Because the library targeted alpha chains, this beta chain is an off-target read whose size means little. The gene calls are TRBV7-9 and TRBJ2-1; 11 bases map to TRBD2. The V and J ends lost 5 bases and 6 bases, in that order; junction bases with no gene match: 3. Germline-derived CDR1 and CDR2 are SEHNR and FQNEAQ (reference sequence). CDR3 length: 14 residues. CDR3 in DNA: TGTGCCAGCAGCGAAGGACTAGCGGGCAATGAGCAGTTCTTC. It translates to CASSEGLAGNEQFF.

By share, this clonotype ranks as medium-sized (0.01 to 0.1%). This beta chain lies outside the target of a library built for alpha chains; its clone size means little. For the CDR3, the DNA is TGTGCCAGCAGCTTAGAACCTTACCGGGACAGGAGCACAGATACGCAGTATTTT. This gives the protein CASSLEPYRDRSTDTQYF. The chain is built from TRBV5-4 and TRBJ2-3; 8 bases match TRBD1. This CDR3 has 18 amino acids. Germline V lookup: CDR1 SGHNT, CDR2 YYREEE (reference sequence). J gave up 0 bases and V 2 bases, and 11 bases lay outside the gene matches.

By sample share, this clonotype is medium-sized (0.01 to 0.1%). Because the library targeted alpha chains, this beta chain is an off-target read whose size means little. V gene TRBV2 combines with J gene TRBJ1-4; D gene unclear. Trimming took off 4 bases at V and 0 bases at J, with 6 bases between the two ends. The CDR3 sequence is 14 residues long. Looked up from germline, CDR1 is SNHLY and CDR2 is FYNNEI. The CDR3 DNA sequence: TGTGCCAGCAGTGGGGTTACAACTAATGAAAAACTGTTTTTT. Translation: CASSGVTTNEKLFF.

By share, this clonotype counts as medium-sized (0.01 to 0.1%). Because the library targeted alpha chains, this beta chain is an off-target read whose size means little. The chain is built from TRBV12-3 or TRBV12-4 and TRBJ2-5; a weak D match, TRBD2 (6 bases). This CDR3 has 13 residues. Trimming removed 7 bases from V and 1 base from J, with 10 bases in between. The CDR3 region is CASTGGPQETQYF. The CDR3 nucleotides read TGTGCCAGCACCGGAGGGCCCCAAGAGACCCAGTACTTC.

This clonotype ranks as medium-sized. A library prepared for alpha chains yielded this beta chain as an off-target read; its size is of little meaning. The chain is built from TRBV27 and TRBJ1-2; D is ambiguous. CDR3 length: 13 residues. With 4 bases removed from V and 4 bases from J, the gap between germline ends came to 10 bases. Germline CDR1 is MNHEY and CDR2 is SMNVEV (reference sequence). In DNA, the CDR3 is TGTGCCAGCAGTTCAGTCCCTCGCTATGGCTACACCTTC. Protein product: CASSSVPRYGYTF.

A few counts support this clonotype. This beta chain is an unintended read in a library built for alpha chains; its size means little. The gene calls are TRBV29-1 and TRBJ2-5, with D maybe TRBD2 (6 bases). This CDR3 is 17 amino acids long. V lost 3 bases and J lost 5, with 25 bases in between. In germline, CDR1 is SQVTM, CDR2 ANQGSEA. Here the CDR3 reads CSVDFIIPGSRRETQYF. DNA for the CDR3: TGCAGCGTTGACTTCATAATCCCCGGGAGCCGAAGGGAGACCCAGTACTTC. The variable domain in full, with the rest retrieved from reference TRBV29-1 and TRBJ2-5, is SAVISQKPSRDICQRGTSLTIQCQVDSQVTMMFWYRQQPGQSLTLIATANQGSEATYESGFVIDKFPISRPNLTFSTLTVSNMSPEDSSIYLCSVDFIIPGSRRETQYFGPGTRLLVL.

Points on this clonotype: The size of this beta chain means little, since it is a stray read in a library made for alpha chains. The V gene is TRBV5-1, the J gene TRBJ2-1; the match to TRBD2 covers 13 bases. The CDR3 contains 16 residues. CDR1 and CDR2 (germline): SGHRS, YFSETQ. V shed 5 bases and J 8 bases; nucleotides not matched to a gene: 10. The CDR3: CASRAGTSGEWDEQFF. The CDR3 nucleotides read TGCGCCAGCAGGGCCGGGACTAGCGGGGAATGGGATGAGCAGTTCTTC.

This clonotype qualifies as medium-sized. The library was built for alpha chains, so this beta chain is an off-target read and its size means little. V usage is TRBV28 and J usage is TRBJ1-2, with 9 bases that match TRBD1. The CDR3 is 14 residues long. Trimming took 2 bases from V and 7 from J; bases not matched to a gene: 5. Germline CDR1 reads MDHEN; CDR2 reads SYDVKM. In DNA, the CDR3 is TGTGCCAGCAGTTTAGGACAGGGGCGGACTGGCTACACCTTC. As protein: CASSLGQGRTGYTF.

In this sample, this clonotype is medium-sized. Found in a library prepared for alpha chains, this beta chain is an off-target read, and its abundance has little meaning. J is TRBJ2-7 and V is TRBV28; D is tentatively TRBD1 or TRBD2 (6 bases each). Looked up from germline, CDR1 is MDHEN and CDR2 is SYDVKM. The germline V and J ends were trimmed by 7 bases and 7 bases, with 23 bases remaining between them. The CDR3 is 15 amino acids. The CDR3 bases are TGTGCCAGCACCCTAGGGGGTTCGGGGGACGAAGAGCAGTACTTC. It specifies CASTLGGSGDEEQYF.

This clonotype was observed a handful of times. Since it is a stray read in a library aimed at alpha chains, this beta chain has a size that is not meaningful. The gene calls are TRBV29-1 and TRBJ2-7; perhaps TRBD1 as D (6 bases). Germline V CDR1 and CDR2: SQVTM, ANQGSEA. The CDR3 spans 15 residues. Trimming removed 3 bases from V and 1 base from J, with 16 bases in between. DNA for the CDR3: TGCAGCGTTGATTTTGGGGGCCCCTCTTCCTACGAGCAGTACTTC. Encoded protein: CSVDFGGPSSYEQYF.

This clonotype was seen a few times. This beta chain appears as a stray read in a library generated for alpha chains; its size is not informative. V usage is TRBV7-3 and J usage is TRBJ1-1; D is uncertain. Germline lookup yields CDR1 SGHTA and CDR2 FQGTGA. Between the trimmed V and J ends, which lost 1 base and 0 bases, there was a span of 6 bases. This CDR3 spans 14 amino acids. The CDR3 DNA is TGTGCCAGCAGCTTAAACAGCGTGAACACTGAAGCTTTCTTT. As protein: CASSLNSVNTEAFF.

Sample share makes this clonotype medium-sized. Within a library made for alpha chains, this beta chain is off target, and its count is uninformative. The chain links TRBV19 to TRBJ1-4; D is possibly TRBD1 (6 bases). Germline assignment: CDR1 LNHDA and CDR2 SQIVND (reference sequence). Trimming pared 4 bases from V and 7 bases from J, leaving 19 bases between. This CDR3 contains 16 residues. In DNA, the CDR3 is TGTGCCAGTAGTACCCCACAGGGTTTTCGGGGTGAAAAACTGTTTTTT. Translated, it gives CASSTPQGFRGEKLFF. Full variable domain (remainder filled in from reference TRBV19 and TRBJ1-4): DGGITQSPKYLFRKEGQNVTLSCEQNLNHDAMYWYRQDPGQGLRLIYYSQIVNDFQKGDIAEGYSVSREKKESFPLTVTSAQKNPTAFYLCASSTPQGFRGEKLFFGSGTQLSVL.

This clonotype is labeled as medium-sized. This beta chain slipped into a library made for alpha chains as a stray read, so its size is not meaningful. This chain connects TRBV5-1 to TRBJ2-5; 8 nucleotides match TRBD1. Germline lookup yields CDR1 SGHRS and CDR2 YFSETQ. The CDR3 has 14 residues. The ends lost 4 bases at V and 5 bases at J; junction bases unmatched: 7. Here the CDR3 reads CASSTGTGGETQYF. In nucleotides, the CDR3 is TGCGCCAGCAGCACCGGGACAGGAGGGGAGACCCAGTACTTC.

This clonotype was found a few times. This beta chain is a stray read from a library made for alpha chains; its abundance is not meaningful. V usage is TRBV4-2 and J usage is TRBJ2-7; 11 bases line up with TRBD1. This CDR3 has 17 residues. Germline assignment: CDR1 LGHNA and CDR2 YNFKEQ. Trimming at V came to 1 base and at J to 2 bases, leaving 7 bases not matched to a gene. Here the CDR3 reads CASSQAPGQGGAYEQYF. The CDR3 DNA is TGTGCCAGCAGCCAAGCTCCGGGACAGGGGGGAGCCTACGAGCAGTACTTC.

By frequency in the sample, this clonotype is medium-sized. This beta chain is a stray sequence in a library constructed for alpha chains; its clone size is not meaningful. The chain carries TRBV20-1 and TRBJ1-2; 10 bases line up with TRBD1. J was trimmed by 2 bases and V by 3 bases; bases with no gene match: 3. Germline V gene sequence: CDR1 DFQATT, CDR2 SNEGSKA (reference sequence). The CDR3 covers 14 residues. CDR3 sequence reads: CSARGGQGNYGYTF. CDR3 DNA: TGCAGTGCTAGGGGGGGACAGGGGAACTATGGCTACACCTTC.

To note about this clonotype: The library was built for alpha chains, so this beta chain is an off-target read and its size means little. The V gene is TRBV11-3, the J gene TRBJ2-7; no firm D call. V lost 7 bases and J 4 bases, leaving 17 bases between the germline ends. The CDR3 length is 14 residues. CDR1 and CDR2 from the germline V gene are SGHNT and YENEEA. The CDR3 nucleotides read TGTGCCAGCACCCTAAAAGCTTGGATTTACGAGCAGTACTTC. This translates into CASTLKAWIYEQYF. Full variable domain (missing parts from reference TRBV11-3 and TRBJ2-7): EAGVVQSPRYKIIEKKQPVAFWCNPISGHNTLYWYLQNLGQGPELLIRYENEEAVDDSQLPKDRFSAERLKGVDSTLKIQPAELGDSAVYLCASTLKAWIYEQYFGPGTRLTVT.

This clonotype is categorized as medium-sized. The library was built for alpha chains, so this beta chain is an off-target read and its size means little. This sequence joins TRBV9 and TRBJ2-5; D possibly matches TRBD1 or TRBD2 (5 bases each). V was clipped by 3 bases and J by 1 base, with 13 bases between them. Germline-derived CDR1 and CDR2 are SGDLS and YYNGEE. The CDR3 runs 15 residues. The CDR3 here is CASSASRVLQETQYF. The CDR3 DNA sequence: TGTGCCAGCAGCGCTAGCAGGGTACTCCAAGAGACCCAGTACTTC.

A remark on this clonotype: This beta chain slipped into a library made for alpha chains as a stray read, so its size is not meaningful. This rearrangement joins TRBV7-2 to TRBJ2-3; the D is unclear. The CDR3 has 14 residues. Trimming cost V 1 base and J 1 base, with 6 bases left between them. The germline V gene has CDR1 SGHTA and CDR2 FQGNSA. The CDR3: CASSLDSRTDTQYF. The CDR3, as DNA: TGTGCCAGCAGCTTAGACAGCCGCACAGATACGCAGTATTTT. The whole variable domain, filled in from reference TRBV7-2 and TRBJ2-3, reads GAGVSQSPSNKVTEKGKDVELRCDPISGHTALYWYRQSLGQGLEFLIYFQGNSAPDKSGLPSDRFSAERTGGSVSTLTIQRTQQEDSAVYLCASSLDSRTDTQYFGPGTRLTVL.

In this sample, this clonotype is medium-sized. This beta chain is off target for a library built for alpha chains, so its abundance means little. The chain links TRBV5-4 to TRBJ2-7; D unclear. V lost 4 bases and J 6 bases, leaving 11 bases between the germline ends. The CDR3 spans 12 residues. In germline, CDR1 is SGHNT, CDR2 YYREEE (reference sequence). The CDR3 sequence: CASSIPIGEQYF. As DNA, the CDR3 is TGTGCCAGCAGCATACCTATTGGCGAGCAGTACTTC. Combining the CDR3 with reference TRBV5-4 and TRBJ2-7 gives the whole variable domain ETGVTQSPTHLIKTRGQQVTLRCSSQSGHNTVSWYQQALGQGPQFIFQYYREEENGRGNFPPRFSGLQFPNYSSELNVNALELDDSALYLCASSIPIGEQYFGPGTRLTVT.

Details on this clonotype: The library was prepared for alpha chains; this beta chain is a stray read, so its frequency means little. The CDR3 DNA follows: TGCAGCGTCGTTGTGACTGAAGCTTTCTTT. Its translation is CSVVVTEAFF. This sequence joins TRBV29-1 and TRBJ1-1, with D uncertain. Per the germline V gene, CDR1 is SQVTM and CDR2 is ANQGSEA. V was pared by 6 bases and J by 5 bases, with 7 bases between. There are 10 residues in the CDR3.

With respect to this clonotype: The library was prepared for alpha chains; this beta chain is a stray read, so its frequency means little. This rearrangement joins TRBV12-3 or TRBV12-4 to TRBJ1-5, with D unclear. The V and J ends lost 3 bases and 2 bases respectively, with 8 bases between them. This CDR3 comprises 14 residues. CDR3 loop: CASSFSQGNQPQHF. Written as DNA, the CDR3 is TGTGCCAGCAGTTTTAGTCAGGGCAATCAGCCCCAGCATTTT.

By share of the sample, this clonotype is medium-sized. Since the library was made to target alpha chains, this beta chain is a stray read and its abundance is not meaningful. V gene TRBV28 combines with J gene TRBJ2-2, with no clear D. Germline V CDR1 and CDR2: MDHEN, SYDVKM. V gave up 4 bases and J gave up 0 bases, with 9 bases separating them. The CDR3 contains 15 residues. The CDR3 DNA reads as TGTGCCAGCAGTTCTCTCGGAACGAACACCGGGGAGCTGTTTTTT. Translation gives CASSSLGTNTGELFF. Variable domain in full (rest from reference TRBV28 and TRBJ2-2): DVKVTQSSRYLVKRTGEKVFLECVQDMDHENMFWYRQDPGLGLRLIYFSYDVKMKEKGDIPEGYSVSREKKERFSLILESASTNQTSMYLCASSSLGTNTGELFFGEGSRLTVL.

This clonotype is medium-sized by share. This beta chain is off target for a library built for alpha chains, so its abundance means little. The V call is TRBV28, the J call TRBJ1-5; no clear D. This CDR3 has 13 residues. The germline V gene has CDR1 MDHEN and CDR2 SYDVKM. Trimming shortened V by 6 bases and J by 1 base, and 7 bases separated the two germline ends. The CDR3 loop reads CASSRNSNQPQHF. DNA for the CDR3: TGTGCCAGCAGCCGTAACAGCAATCAGCCCCAGCATTTT.

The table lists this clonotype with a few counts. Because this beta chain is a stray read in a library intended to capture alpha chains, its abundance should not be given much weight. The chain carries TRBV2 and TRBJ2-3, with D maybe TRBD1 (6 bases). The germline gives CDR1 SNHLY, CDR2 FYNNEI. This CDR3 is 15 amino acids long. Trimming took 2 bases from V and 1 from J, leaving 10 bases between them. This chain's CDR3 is CASSERTAGTDTQYF. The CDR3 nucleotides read TGTGCCAGCAGTGAACGGACAGCTGGCACAGATACGCAGTATTTT.

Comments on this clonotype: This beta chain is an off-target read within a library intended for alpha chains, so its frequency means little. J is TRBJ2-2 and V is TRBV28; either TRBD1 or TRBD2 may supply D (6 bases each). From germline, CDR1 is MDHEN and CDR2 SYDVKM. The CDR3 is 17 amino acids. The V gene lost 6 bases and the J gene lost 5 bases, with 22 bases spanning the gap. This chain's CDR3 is CASSPSTRGKRTGELFF. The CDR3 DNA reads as TGTGCCAGCAGCCCCTCGACTAGGGGGAAGAGGACCGGGGAGCTGTTTTTT.

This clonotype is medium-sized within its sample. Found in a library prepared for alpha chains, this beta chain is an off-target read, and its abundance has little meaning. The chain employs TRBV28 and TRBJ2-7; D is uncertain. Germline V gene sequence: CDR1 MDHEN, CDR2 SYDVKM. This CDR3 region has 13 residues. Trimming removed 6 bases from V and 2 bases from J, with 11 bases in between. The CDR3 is CASSLDGTYEQYF. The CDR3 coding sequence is TGTGCCAGCAGCCTAGACGGTACCTACGAGCAGTACTTC.

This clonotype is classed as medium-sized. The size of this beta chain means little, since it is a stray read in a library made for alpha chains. DNA for the CDR3: TGTGCCAGCAGGCCGGGACGGATGAACACTGAAGCTTTCTTT. It translates to CASRPGRMNTEAFF. The chain recombines TRBV6-2 or TRBV6-3 with TRBJ1-1; the D gene is possibly TRBD1 (5 bases). Germline CDR1 is MNHEY and CDR2 is SVGEGT. V gave up 6 bases and J gave up 0 bases, with 11 bases separating them. This CDR3 is built from 14 residues.

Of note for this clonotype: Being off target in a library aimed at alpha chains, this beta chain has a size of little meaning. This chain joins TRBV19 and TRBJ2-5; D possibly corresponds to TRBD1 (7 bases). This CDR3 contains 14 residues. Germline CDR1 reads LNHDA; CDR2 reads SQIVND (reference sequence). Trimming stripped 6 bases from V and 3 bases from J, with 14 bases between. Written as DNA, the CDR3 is TGTGCCAGTAGCCGCGGGACAGAAGAAGAGACCCAGTACTTC. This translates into CASSRGTEEETQYF.

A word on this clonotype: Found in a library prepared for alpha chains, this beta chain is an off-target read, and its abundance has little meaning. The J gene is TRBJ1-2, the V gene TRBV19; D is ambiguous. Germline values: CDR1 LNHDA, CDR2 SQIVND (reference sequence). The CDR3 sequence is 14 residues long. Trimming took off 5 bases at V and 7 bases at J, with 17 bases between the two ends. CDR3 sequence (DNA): TGTGCCAGTAGTCCTTTCCCCCGGTCTATTGGCTACACCTTC. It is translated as CASSPFPRSIGYTF.

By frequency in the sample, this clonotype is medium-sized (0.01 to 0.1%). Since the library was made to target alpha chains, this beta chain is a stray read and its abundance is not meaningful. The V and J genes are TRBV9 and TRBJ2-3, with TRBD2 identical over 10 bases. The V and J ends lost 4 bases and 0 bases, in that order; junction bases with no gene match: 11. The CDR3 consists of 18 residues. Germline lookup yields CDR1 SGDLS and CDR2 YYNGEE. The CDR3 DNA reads TGTGCCAGCAGCCCTACCCCACTAGCGGGGAGTAGCACAGATACGCAGTATTTT. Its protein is CASSPTPLAGSSTDTQYF. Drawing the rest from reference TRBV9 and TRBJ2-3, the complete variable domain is DSGVTQTPKHLITATGQRVTLRCSPRSGDLSVYWYQQSLDQGLQFLIQYYNGEERAKGNILERFSAQQFPDLHSELNLSSLELGDSALYFCASSPTPLAGSSTDTQYFGPGTRLTVL.

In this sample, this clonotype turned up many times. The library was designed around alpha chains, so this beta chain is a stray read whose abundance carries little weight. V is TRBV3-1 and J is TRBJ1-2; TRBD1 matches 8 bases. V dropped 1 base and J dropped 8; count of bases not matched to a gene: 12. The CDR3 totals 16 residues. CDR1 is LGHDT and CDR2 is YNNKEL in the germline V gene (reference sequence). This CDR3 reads CASSQVSADRAGGYTF. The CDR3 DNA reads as TGTGCCAGCAGCCAAGTCTCGGCGGACAGGGCGGGAGGCTACACCTTC.